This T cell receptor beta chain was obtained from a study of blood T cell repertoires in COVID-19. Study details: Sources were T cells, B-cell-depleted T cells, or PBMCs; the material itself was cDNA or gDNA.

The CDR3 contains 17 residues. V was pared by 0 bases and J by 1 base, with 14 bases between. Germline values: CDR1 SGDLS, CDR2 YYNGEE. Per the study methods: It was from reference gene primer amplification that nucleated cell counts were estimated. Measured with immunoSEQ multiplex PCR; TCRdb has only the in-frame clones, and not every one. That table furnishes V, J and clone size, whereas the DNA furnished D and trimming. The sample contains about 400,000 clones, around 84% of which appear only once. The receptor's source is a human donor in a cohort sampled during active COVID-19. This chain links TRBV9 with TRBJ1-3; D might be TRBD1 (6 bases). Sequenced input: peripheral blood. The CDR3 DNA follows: TGTGCCAGCAGCGTAGACCCCCCAGGGGAATCTGGAAACACCATATATTTT. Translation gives CASSVDPPGESGNTIYF.